Each of the 22 T cell receptor beta chains below was sequenced from the same sample in a study of blood T cells in healthy people across ages. The use of a sample-barcoded 5' primer and a J-beta primer mix characterized a second PCR of roughly 6 to 12 cycles. Each CDR3 protein gets one entry after TCRdb re-called the 5' RACE reads with MiXCR. The sample holds some 880,000 distinct CDR3 sequences, 36% seen once. The sequenced sample was blood. Receptors were obtained from a man younger than 35 in good health.

This clonotype was counted between two and nine times. V gene TRBV12-3 or TRBV12-4 combines with J gene TRBJ2-5; D ambiguous. CDR3 length: 11 amino acids. The ends were cut back, 6 bases at V and 2 bases at J, with 4 bases in the middle. Written as DNA, the CDR3 is TGTGCCAGCAGACAGCAAGAGACCCAGTACTTC. It codes for CASRQQETQYF.

This clonotype was observed many times. This rearrangement joins TRBV29-1 to TRBJ1-2; 7 nucleotides match TRBD1. CDR1 and CDR2 (germline): SQVTM, ANQGSEA. This CDR3 spans 14 amino acids. V was pared by 7 bases and J by 0 bases, with 8 bases of the junction left unmatched. CDR3 sequence (DNA): TGCAGCGCCTGGGACAGCCAAACTAACTATGGCTACACCTTC. It yields the protein CSAWDSQTNYGYTF.

This chain uses TRBV7-2 with TRBJ2-5; TRBD1 matches 7 bases. J lost 11 bases, V lost 4 bases, and 16 bases had no gene match. CDR1 and CDR2 (germline): SGHTA, FQGNSA. The CDR3 has 15 amino acids. In DNA form, the CDR3 reads TGTGCCAGCAGCTCCTTGACAGGGCTCTCCTGGGAGCAGTACTTC. Amino acid sequence: CASSSLTGLSWEQYF.

Of note for this clonotype: This clone may be a read error of a much larger clone one base away. The gene calls are TRBV5-1 and TRBJ2-5; D may correspond to TRBD1 or TRBD2 (5 bases each). The end of the DNA is better explained by TRBJ2-1, so the J call may be wrong. This CDR3 is built from 16 residues. The V gene's germline CDR1 is SGHRS and CDR2 YFSETQ. CDR3 coding DNA: TGCGCCAGCAGCCGATCAAACCGGGACCATCAAGAGACCCAGTTCTTC. Translation gives CASSRSNRDHQETQFF.

With respect to this clonotype: This sequence may be a read error, since a much larger clone differs from it by one base. This sequence joins TRBV4-1 and TRBJ2-3, with D perhaps TRBD1 (6 bases). In germline, CDR1 is MGHRA, CDR2 YSYEKL. The CDR3 is made up of 14 amino acids. The V and J ends lost 4 bases and 4 bases respectively, with 12 bases between them. CDR3: CASSPGKGADTQYF. The CDR3 region has the DNA TGCGCCAGCAGCCCCGGGAAGGGGGCAGATACGCAGTATTTT.

The V gene is TRBV20-1, the J gene TRBJ2-2; TRBD2 matches at 9 bases. The CDR3 length is 18 residues. Per germline, CDR1 DFQATT and CDR2 SNEGSKA (reference sequence). Trimming cost V 2 bases and J 2 bases; bases outside gene matches: 12. CDR3 protein: CSARLAGAKTYNTGELFF. CDR3 nucleotides: TGCAGTGCTAGATTAGCGGGGGCCAAAACATACAACACCGGGGAGCTGTTTTTT.

This clonotype was detected once. The chain uses TRBV5-1 and TRBJ2-2; 8 nucleotides agree with TRBD1. V lost 0 bases and J lost 3; bases outside the gene matches: 4. Germline V gives CDR1 SGHRS, CDR2 YFSETQ. CDR3 length equals 16 residues. The CDR3 DNA is TGCGCCAGCAGCTTGGGGGACAGGCAATACACCGGGGAGCTGTTTTTT. Protein: CASSLGDRQYTGELFF.

This clonotype was observed a few times. The V gene is TRBV7-8, the J gene TRBJ2-1; 8 bases are shared with TRBD1. CDR3 length: 16 residues. From germline, CDR1 is SGHVS and CDR2 FQNEAQ. V trimming: 1 base; J trimming: 5 bases; junction bases outside the gene matches: 7. Written as DNA, the CDR3 is TGTGCCAGCAGCTTAGTTATGGGGACAGGAGACAATGAGCAGTTCTTC. It specifies CASSLVMGTGDNEQFF.

In this sample, this clonotype turned up many times. This chain uses TRBV4-2 with TRBJ2-1; 11 positions match TRBD2. V lost 5 bases to trimming and J lost 5 bases; unmatched junction nucleotides: 11. The CDR3 runs to 17 residues. Germline V gene data show CDR1 as LGHNA and CDR2 as YNFKEQ. DNA for the CDR3: TGTGCCAGCAGCTCCCGACTTAGCGGGGGGGCAGACAATGAGCAGTTCTTC. It encodes CASSSRLSGGADNEQFF.

This rearrangement joins TRBV12-3 or TRBV12-4 to TRBJ2-3; the match to TRBD2 covers 8 bases. The CDR3 runs 14 residues. V was clipped by 5 bases and J by 1 base; unmatched bases: 2. For the CDR3, the DNA is TGTGCCAGCAGTGCGGGGGGCCGCACAGATACGCAGTATTTT. Its protein product is CASSAGGRTDTQYF.

The chain joins TRBV7-9 to TRBJ2-3; a possible D gene is TRBD2 (6 bases). V was shortened by 1 base and J by 8 bases, with 10 bases between the two germline ends. Germline CDR1 and CDR2: SEHNR and FQNEAQ (reference sequence). CDR3 size: 13 residues. This CDR3 reads CASSLVSGGTQYF. CDR3 nucleotides: TGTGCCAGCAGCTTAGTATCCGGGGGTACGCAGTATTTT.

This clonotype was counted a few times. This sequence joins TRBV27 and TRBJ1-1, with D perhaps TRBD1 (6 bases). This CDR3 has 15 residues. V shed 6 bases and J shed 0 bases, with 14 bases lying between them. CDR1 and CDR2 from the germline V gene are MNHEY and SMNVEV (reference sequence). The CDR3 protein is CASSQSTGMNTEAFF. CDR3 in DNA: TGTGCCAGCAGCCAATCGACAGGCATGAACACTGAAGCTTTCTTT.

V is TRBV20-1 and J is TRBJ1-2; 10 bases fit TRBD1. Unmatched junction bases numbered 10, after V lost 5 bases and J lost 4 bases. The length of the CDR3 is 15 residues. Germline-derived CDR1 and CDR2 are DFQATT and SNEGSKA (reference sequence). CDR3 loop: CSAALGQGGGYGYTF. DNA for the CDR3: TGCAGTGCTGCCCTCGGACAGGGGGGGGGCTATGGCTACACCTTC.

This clonotype was picked up a small number of times. The chain has TRBV6-6 and TRBJ1-5; no reliable D call. Per germline, CDR1 MNHNY and CDR2 SVGAGI (reference sequence). This CDR3 contains 13 residues. The V end was cut by 2 bases, the J end by 5 bases, with 7 bases between. The CDR3: CASSYNGDQPQHF. DNA for the CDR3: TGTGCCAGCAGTTACAACGGGGATCAGCCCCAGCATTTT.

The V and J genes are TRBV29-1 and TRBJ2-3; D is uncertain. The CDR3 sequence is 14 residues long. Trimming pared 8 bases from V and 0 bases from J, leaving 15 bases between. Germline V gives CDR1 SQVTM, CDR2 ANQGSEA. CDR3 DNA sequence: TGCAGCATTGTCGGCGGAGCCAGCACAGATACGCAGTATTTT. Its translation is CSIVGGASTDTQYF.

The sample holds a few counts of this clonotype. The J gene is TRBJ1-5, the V gene TRBV20-1; the match to TRBD1 covers 7 bases. The CDR3 spans 14 residues. CDR1 is DFQATT, CDR2 SNEGSKA, per germline (reference sequence). The V segment lost 2 bases and the J segment 5 bases; nucleotides outside the gene matches: 6. CDR3 in amino acids: CSARTRQGYQPQHF. CDR3 sequence (DNA): TGCAGTGCTAGAACTCGACAGGGCTATCAGCCCCAGCATTTT.

Comments on this clonotype: A much larger clone lies a single base off, so this may be a read error. The chain couples TRBV12-3 or TRBV12-4 to TRBJ1-2, with a possible D match to TRBD1 (6 bases). The CDR3 length is 14 residues. Trimming cost V 5 bases and J 4 bases, with 14 bases left between them. The CDR3 here is CASSVVGQSYGYTF. The CDR3 DNA reads TGTGCCAGCAGTGTGGTGGGACAAAGCTATGGCTACACCTTC.

This chain links TRBV2 with TRBJ2-1; D remains unclear. The better agreement between TRBJ2-7 and the DNA end casts doubt on the J call. Germline V lookup: CDR1 SNHLY, CDR2 FYNNEI. This CDR3 spans 14 amino acids. Written as DNA, the CDR3 is TGTGCCAGCACGCTGGTCAGCTCCTACAATGAGCAGTACTTC. Translating gives CASTLVSSYNEQYF.

The chain links TRBV12-3 or TRBV12-4 to TRBJ1-6; 8 nucleotides align to TRBD1. V dropped 6 bases and J dropped 9; count of bases not matched to a gene: 7. The CDR3 length is 14 residues. For the CDR3, the DNA is TGTGCCAGCAGCCAGGGGGCGACGCTTTCACCCCTCCACTTT. It specifies CASSQGATLSPLHF.

The V gene is TRBV4-2, the J gene TRBJ2-7, with 10 bases identical to TRBD2. The V segment lost 1 base and the J segment 2 bases; nucleotides outside the gene matches: 5. This CDR3 is built from 16 residues. In germline, CDR1 is LGHNA, CDR2 YNFKEQ. The CDR3 loop reads CASSQGSLAGAYEQYF. CDR3 in DNA: TGTGCCAGCAGCCAAGGTTCCCTAGCGGGGGCCTACGAGCAGTACTTC.

This chain joins TRBV4-1 and TRBJ1-1; D might be TRBD1 (6 bases). This CDR3 region has 15 residues. CDR1 and CDR2 (germline): MGHRA, YSYEKL. The germline V and J ends were trimmed by 4 bases and 12 bases, with 24 bases remaining between them. The CDR3 loop is CASSRNGGGGRATFF. The CDR3 DNA reads TGCGCCAGCAGCCGCAACGGGGGCGGGGGTAGAGCAACTTTCTTT.

CDR3 sequence (DNA): TGCAGCGTTGAAGCGGGGGCTGAAGCTTTCTTT. This codes for CSVEAGAEAFF. J is TRBJ1-1 and V is TRBV29-1; TRBD1 might be the D (5 bases). Trimming took 1 base from V and 6 from J, leaving 6 bases between them. CDR1 is SQVTM, CDR2 ANQGSEA, per germline. The CDR3 consists of 11 residues. Together with reference TRBV29-1 and TRBJ1-1, the CDR3 gives the full variable domain: SAVISQKPSRDICQRGTSLTIQCQVDSQVTMMFWYRQQPGQSLTLIATANQGSEATYESGFVIDKFPISRPNLTFSTLTVSNMSPEDSSIYLCSVEAGAEAFFGQGTRLTVV.